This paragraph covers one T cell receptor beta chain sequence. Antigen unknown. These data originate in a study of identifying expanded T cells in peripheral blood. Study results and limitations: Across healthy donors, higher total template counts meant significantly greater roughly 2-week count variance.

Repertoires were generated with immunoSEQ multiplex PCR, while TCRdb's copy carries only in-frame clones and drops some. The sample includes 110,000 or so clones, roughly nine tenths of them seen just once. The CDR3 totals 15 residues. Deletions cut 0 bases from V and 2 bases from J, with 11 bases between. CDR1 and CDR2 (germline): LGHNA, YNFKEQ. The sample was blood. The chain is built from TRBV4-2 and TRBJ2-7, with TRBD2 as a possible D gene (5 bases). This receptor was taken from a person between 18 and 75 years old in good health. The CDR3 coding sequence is TGTGCCAGCAGCCAAGACGGGATAGGTCCCTACGAGCAGTACTTC. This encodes CASSQDGIGPYEQYF.